Following are 15 T cell receptor beta chains from one sample sequenced in a study of shared clonotypes between healthy human individuals. Generated by immunoSEQ multiplex PCR, the TCRdb table keeps only in-frame clones and is missing some. The sample contains about 710,000 clones, around four fifths of which appear only once. Source material: memory CD4+ T cells sorted from blood. This sample's subset: CD45RA-negative fraction. Receptors originate from a woman in her 30s in good health.

V gene TRBV12-5 combines with J gene TRBJ2-1; 7 bases are shared with TRBD1. Looked up from germline, CDR1 is LGHNT and CDR2 is FRNRAP. The junction had 8 bases not matched to a gene; V was cut back by 2 bases and J by 1 base. The CDR3 sequence is 17 residues long. The CDR3 spells CASGLTGQVGSYNEQFF. Here the CDR3 DNA reads TGTGCTAGTGGTTTGACAGGACAGGTTGGTTCCTACAATGAGCAGTTCTTC. The variable domain in full, completed from reference TRBV12-5 and TRBJ2-1, reads DARVTQTPRHKVTEMGQEVTMRCQPILGHNTVFWYRQTMMQGLELLAYFRNRAPLDDSGMPKDRFSAEMPDATLATLKIQPSEPRDSAVYFCASGLTGQVGSYNEQFFGPGTRLTVL.

The chain carries TRBV5-1 and TRBJ2-5; TRBD1 aligns across 8 bases. Germline V lookup: CDR1 SGHRS, CDR2 YFSETQ. The CDR3 spans 13 residues. The J segment lost 5 bases and the V segment lost 2 bases, leaving 2 bases of the junction unmatched. CDR3 sequence: CASSFRDRETQYF. The CDR3 nucleotides read TGCGCCAGCAGCTTCCGGGACAGGGAGACCCAGTACTTC.

The chain joins TRBV6-1 to TRBJ1-5; D is unclear. Germline V gene sequence: CDR1 MNHNS, CDR2 SASEGT. This CDR3 has 14 residues. V lost 3 bases and J lost 8, with 14 bases in between. This chain's CDR3 is CASSDEGIRKPQHF. In DNA form, the CDR3 reads TGTGCCAGCAGTGACGAAGGAATAAGGAAGCCCCAGCATTTT.

V usage is TRBV9 and J usage is TRBJ2-2; TRBD2 matches 12 bases. This CDR3 contains 16 residues. The germline CDR1 and CDR2 sequences are SGDLS and YYNGEE. Trimming cost V 0 bases and J 9 bases; bases outside gene matches: 6. The CDR3 nucleotides are TGTGCCAGCAGCGTAGATTCTAGCGGGAGGGCGTGGGAGCTGTTTTTT. It codes for CASSVDSSGRAWELFF. The whole variable domain, filled in from reference TRBV9 and TRBJ2-2, reads DSGVTQTPKHLITATGQRVTLRCSPRSGDLSVYWYQQSLDQGLQFLIQYYNGEERAKGNILERFSAQQFPDLHSELNLSSLELGDSALYFCASSVDSSGRAWELFFGEGSRLTVL.

The chain has TRBV29-1 and TRBJ2-3, with D possibly called TRBD1 or TRBD2 (5 bases each). Germline CDR1 and CDR2: SQVTM and ANQGSEA. The CDR3 is 16 residues long. V was trimmed by 6 bases and J by 2 bases, leaving 21 bases between them. The CDR3 nucleotides read TGCAGCGTGGGACCAGAGGGGCAGAGAGCCACAGATACGCAGTATTTT. Its protein product is CSVGPEGQRATDTQYF.

The chain recombines TRBV28 with TRBJ2-1; the match to TRBD1 covers 7 bases. CDR3 length: 13 residues. CDR1 MDHEN and CDR2 SYDVKM come from the germline V gene. With 2 bases clipped from V and 6 bases from J, the junction kept 1 base outside the gene matches. The chain's CDR3 is CASSLGTVNEQFF. CDR3 DNA sequence: TGTGCCAGCAGTTTAGGGACAGTCAATGAGCAGTTCTTC.

This clone was recorded once. This rearrangement joins TRBV5-1 to TRBJ2-3; possibly TRBD1 or TRBD2 for D (5 bases each). The V gene lost 1 base and the J gene lost 10 bases, with 19 bases spanning the gap. Germline lookup yields CDR1 SGHRS and CDR2 YFSETQ. The CDR3 extends over 15 amino acids. The CDR3 DNA reads as TGCGCCAGCAGCTTGCAAGGGACGGAGGAGTTGGCGCAGTATTTT. The encoded protein is CASSLQGTEELAQYF.

This clone was counted a few times. The chain is built from TRBV19 and TRBJ2-1; 9 bases match TRBD2. From germline, CDR1 is LNHDA and CDR2 SQIVND (reference sequence). The length of the CDR3 is 16 residues. J lost 8 bases, V lost 5 bases, and 13 bases had no gene match. CDR3 residues: CASSGGSSGTSHEQFF. DNA for the CDR3: TGTGCCAGTAGTGGGGGTAGTTCGGGGACTAGCCATGAGCAGTTCTTC. Using reference TRBV19 and TRBJ2-1 for the parts outside the CDR3, the full variable domain is DGGITQSPKYLFRKEGQNVTLSCEQNLNHDAMYWYRQDPGQGLRLIYYSQIVNDFQKGDIAEGYSVSREKKESFPLTVTSAQKNPTAFYLCASSGGSSGTSHEQFFGPGTRLTVL.

This sequence joins TRBV5-8 and TRBJ1-1; D is perhaps TRBD1 (6 bases). This CDR3 has 15 residues. From germline, CDR1 is SGHTS and CDR2 YDEGEE. Trimming took 2 bases from V and 1 from J, leaving 12 bases between them. CDR3 residues: CASSFDDRPNTEAFF. The CDR3 DNA sequence: TGTGCCAGCAGCTTTGACGACAGGCCGAACACTGAAGCTTTCTTT.

CDR3 amino acids: CASKRTSDSYEQYF. The DNA of the CDR3 is TGCGCCAGCAAAAGGACTAGCGACTCCTACGAGCAGTACTTC. This rearrangement joins TRBV5-1 to TRBJ2-7; 9 nucleotides align to TRBD2. V was clipped by 6 bases and J by 0 bases; unmatched bases: 4. Per germline, CDR1 SGHRS and CDR2 YFSETQ. CDR3 length: 14 residues.

With respect to this clone: Other DNA sequences in this sample translate to the same CDR3. The rearrangement uses TRBV6-1 and TRBJ2-7, with D unresolved. V gave up 3 bases and J gave up 7 bases, with 4 bases separating them. This CDR3 contains 10 residues. The V gene's germline CDR1 is MNHNS and CDR2 SASEGT. For the CDR3, the DNA is TGTGCCAGCAGTGAGTATGAGCAGTACTTC. Translating it yields CASSEYEQYF.

The chain combines TRBV5-1 with TRBJ2-6; D gene unclear. Germline CDR1 is SGHRS and CDR2 is YFSETQ. Trimming stripped 0 bases from V and 1 base from J, with 8 bases between. The CDR3 sequence is 16 residues long. CDR3 region: CASSLAYGSGANVLTF. CDR3 nucleotides: TGCGCCAGCAGCTTGGCGTATGGGTCTGGGGCCAACGTCCTGACTTTC. Full variable domain (outside the CDR3, taken from reference TRBV5-1 and TRBJ2-6): KAGVTQTPRYLIKTRGQQVTLSCSPISGHRSVSWYQQTPGQGLQFLFEYFSETQRNKGNFPGRFSGRQFSNSRSEMNVSTLELGDSALYLCASSLAYGSGANVLTFGAGSRLTVL.

The J gene is TRBJ2-1, the V gene TRBV19; 12 positions match TRBD2. Unmatched junction bases numbered 12, after V lost 2 bases and J lost 7 bases. CDR1 LNHDA and CDR2 SQIVND come from the germline V gene (reference sequence). The CDR3 has 18 residues. CDR3 nucleotides: TGTGCCAGTAGTATATCTAAGCGACTAGCGGGAGTGATAAATGAGCAGTTCTTC. This codes for CASSISKRLAGVINEQFF.

The rearrangement joins TRBV6-1 to TRBJ2-5, with a tentative D call TRBD2 (5 bases). V was pared by 8 bases and J by 4 bases, with 14 bases between. Germline V CDR1 and CDR2: MNHNS, SASEGT. This CDR3 has 13 amino acids. This CDR3 is CASHRGGGETQYF. CDR3 DNA sequence: TGTGCCAGCCACCGTGGTGGAGGAGAGACCCAGTACTTC.

The rearrangement uses TRBV7-6 and TRBJ1-2; D not certain. The CDR3 loop spans 15 amino acids. Germline CDR1 SGHVS, CDR2 FNYEAQ. V was clipped by 2 bases and J by 3 bases, with 13 bases between them. CDR3 in amino acids: CASSLNDGTDYGYTF. CDR3 nucleotide sequence: TGTGCCAGCAGCTTAAATGATGGAACAGACTATGGCTACACCTTC. Drawing the rest from reference TRBV7-6 and TRBJ1-2, the complete variable domain is GAGVSQSPRYKVTKRGQDVALRCDPISGHVSLYWYRQALGQGPEFLTYFNYEAQQDKSGLPNDRFSAERPEGSISTLTIQRTEQRDSAMYRCASSLNDGTDYGYTFGSGTRLTVV.